These T cell receptor beta chains were read from a single sample in a study of identical twins. TCRdb ran MiXCR on the 5' RACE reads and lists one entry per CDR3 protein. The sample lists approximately 700,000 distinct CDR3 sequences, over 15% occurring once. These data were also reused for a study on T cells expressing NK-cell markers.

Material for sequencing was PBMCs. The receptors were sampled from a woman between 18 and 29 years old in good health. The CDR3 runs from the conserved cysteine through the conserved F or W. The order of the fields is D gene, J gene, V gene, clone size, CDR3 protein, CDR3 DNA. D genes are given only for firm matches. Only part of the rows carry a size: once, few, many, or a class if the clone is expanded.

d_gene: NA; j_gene: TRBJ2-1; v_gene: TRBV20-1; abundance: NA; CDR3aa: CSARHRDWGSEQFF; CDR3nt: TGCAGTGCGAGACACCGGGACTGGGGGTCTGAGCAGTTCTTC
d_gene: TRBD2; j_gene: TRBJ2-1; v_gene: TRBV5-1; abundance: NA; CDR3aa: CASSPGTSGGSSSYNEQFF; CDR3nt: TGCGCCAGCAGCCCAGGGACTAGCGGGGGTTCGAGCTCCTACAATGAGCAGTTCTTC
d_gene: NA; j_gene: TRBJ2-2; v_gene: TRBV6-1; abundance: few; CDR3aa: CASSDSPRPGELFF; CDR3nt: TGTGCCAGCAGTGATAGCCCTCGGCCCGGGGAGCTGTTTTTT
d_gene: TRBD2; j_gene: TRBJ2-1; v_gene: TRBV6-5; abundance: few; CDR3aa: CASSYSAGGPNEQFF; CDR3nt: TGTGCCAGCAGTTACTCAGCGGGGGGGCCGAATGAGCAGTTCTTC
d_gene: TRBD1; j_gene: TRBJ2-7; v_gene: TRBV6-1; abundance: NA; CDR3aa: CASRAGQGATYEQYF; CDR3nt: TGTGCCAGCAGAGCAGGACAGGGGGCAACCTACGAGCAGTACTTC
d_gene: TRBD1; j_gene: TRBJ2-4; v_gene: TRBV12-3/TRBV12-4; abundance: NA; CDR3aa: CASSLAHRGRSAKNIQYF; CDR3nt: TGTGCCAGCAGCTTAGCCCACAGGGGGCGGTCGGCCAAAAACATTCAGTACTTC
d_gene: NA; j_gene: TRBJ2-7; v_gene: TRBV11-3; abundance: NA; CDR3aa: CASSFVEYEQYF; CDR3nt: TGTGCCAGCAGCTTTGTGGAGTACGAGCAGTACTTC
d_gene: NA; j_gene: TRBJ2-4; v_gene: TRBV12-3/TRBV12-4; abundance: once; CDR3aa: CASRVQGAKNIQYF; CDR3nt: TGTGCCAGCAGAGTCCAGGGAGCCAAAAACATTCAGTACTTC
d_gene: NA; j_gene: TRBJ2-1; v_gene: TRBV12-3/TRBV12-4; abundance: NA; CDR3aa: CASGSGGGPGNEQFF; CDR3nt: TGTGCCAGCGGGTCTGGAGGCGGGCCCGGCAATGAGCAGTTCTTC
d_gene: NA; j_gene: TRBJ1-2; v_gene: TRBV7-2; abundance: NA; CDR3aa: CASSFGRGGSGYGYTF; CDR3nt: TGTGCCAGCAGCTTCGGCCGGGGAGGGTCGGGCTATGGCTACACCTTC
d_gene: NA; j_gene: TRBJ1-5; v_gene: TRBV3-1; abundance: NA; CDR3aa: CASSQDLGDNQPQHF; CDR3nt: TGTGCCAGCAGCCAAGATTTGGGGGACAATCAGCCCCAGCATTTT
d_gene: NA; j_gene: TRBJ1-1; v_gene: TRBV2; abundance: once; CDR3aa: CASSESGLLNTEAFF; CDR3nt: TGTGCCAGCAGTGAGAGTGGACTCCTGAACACTGAAGCTTTCTTT
d_gene: NA; j_gene: TRBJ2-7; v_gene: TRBV7-2; abundance: few; CDR3aa: CASSVDGGYEQYF; CDR3nt: TGTGCCAGCAGCGTGGACGGGGGCTACGAGCAGTACTTC
d_gene: TRBD2; j_gene: TRBJ2-3; v_gene: TRBV5-1; abundance: NA; CDR3aa: CASSLAAGGRDTQYF; CDR3nt: TGCGCCAGCAGCTTGGCTGCGGGAGGGAGAGATACGCAGTATTTT
d_gene: TRBD1; j_gene: TRBJ2-3; v_gene: TRBV12-3/TRBV12-4; abundance: many; CDR3aa: CASSPPGTASTDTQYF; CDR3nt: TGTGCCAGCAGTCCTCCCGGGACAGCGAGCACAGATACGCAGTATTTT
d_gene: NA; j_gene: TRBJ1-4; v_gene: TRBV20-1; abundance: few; CDR3aa: CSATIYEKLFF; CDR3nt: TGCAGTGCTACCATATATGAAAAACTGTTTTTT
d_gene: NA; j_gene: TRBJ1-2; v_gene: TRBV4-1; abundance: NA; CDR3aa: CASSQDYRVYGYTF; CDR3nt: TGCGCCAGCAGCCAAGATTACAGGGTTTATGGCTACACCTTC
d_gene: NA; j_gene: TRBJ2-1; v_gene: TRBV7-9; abundance: NA; CDR3aa: CASSYGTSTSSYNEQFF; CDR3nt: TGTGCCAGCAGCTACGGGACTTCGACAAGCTCCTACAATGAGCAGTTCTTC
d_gene: NA; j_gene: TRBJ1-1; v_gene: TRBV20-1; abundance: NA; CDR3aa: CSARGQTTNTEAFF; CDR3nt: TGCAGTGCTAGAGGACAGACTACGAACACTGAAGCTTTCTTT
d_gene: TRBD2; j_gene: TRBJ2-3; v_gene: TRBV29-1; abundance: NA; CDR3aa: CSVLEGGASFSTDTQYF; CDR3nt: TGCAGCGTCCTAGAGGGAGGGGCCTCCTTTAGCACAGATACGCAGTATTTT
d_gene: TRBD1; j_gene: TRBJ1-1; v_gene: TRBV7-9; abundance: NA; CDR3aa: CASSPGTGGTEAEAFF; CDR3nt: TGTGCCAGCAGCCCGGGGACAGGGGGAACCGAGGCTGAAGCTTTCTTT
d_gene: NA; j_gene: TRBJ2-7; v_gene: TRBV20-1; abundance: NA; CDR3aa: CSARDESSSYEQYF; CDR3nt: TGCAGTGCCAGGGACGAGAGTAGCTCCTACGAGCAGTACTTC